The text below deals with one T cell receptor (beta chain). These data originate in a study of cytomegalovirus exposure and HLA in healthy donors. Germline assignment: CDR1 MGHDK and CDR2 SYGVNS. CDR3 size: 16 residues. The V and J ends lost 7 bases and 4 bases respectively, with 17 bases between them. In the PCR, 60 Vbeta and 13 Jbeta primers were used. Assay used: immunoSEQ multiplex PCR; TCRdb lists only in-frame clones, some missing. The sample contains around 180,000 clones, approximately 75% of which appear only once. The rearrangement joins TRBV25-1 to TRBJ1-6, with D perhaps matching TRBD1 (5 bases). The source of this sequence is a girl between 5 and 17 years old in good health and CMV-seronegative. The sequencing sample was made of PBMCs. DNA of the CDR3: TGTGCCAGCACCCACTCGCGGGGGGGATATAATTCACCCCTCCACTTT. Its translation is CASTHSRGGYNSPLHF.